This T cell receptor (beta chain) is drawn from a study of blood T cell repertoires in COVID-19 (dated by TCRdb to the early 2020s). Context from the whole study: Samples covering the acute and convalescent phases of COVID-19 were provided by collaborators in the United States, Italy and Spain. Where available, HLA class I and class II types were obtained from metadata supplied by the sample provider rather than from assay-based typing. The repertoires were released in a freely available public database meant as a resource for research on the immune response to SARS-CoV-2. The samples were drawn from two sources: the first 160 participants of the ongoing ImmuneRACE study, and 950 to 1,500 subjects contributed by 6 global collaborators. The sample metadata nearly always contained a de-identified subject ID, COVID-19 status, age in years and sex. The prospective study material was composed of cDNA or gDNA derived from T cells, B-cell-depleted T cells, or PBMCs. The dataset comprised deeply sampled blood TCRbeta repertoires from subjects exposed to, actively infected with, or recovered from COVID-19. What the study reported, not specific to this receptor: The amount of clinical and demographic metadata varied by source and participant and was provided uncurated.

Whole blood was collected in K2EDTA tubes by collaborating institutions according to the institutions' own protocols. For TCRbeta analysis, collaborators shipped samples as frozen whole blood, isolated PBMCs, or DNA extracted from either of those sample types. TCRbeta CDR3 regions were amplified from genomic DNA using the immunoSEQ Assay, a bias-controlled multiplex PCR. The paper's processing steps were these. The number of nucleated cells in each sample was estimated from the amplification of reference gene primers within the assay. To quantify the absolute abundance of each unique TCRbeta CDR3 rearrangement, sequence reads were collapsed and filtered. Productive Simpson clonality was computed per sample as the square root of Simpson's diversity index over productive rearrangements. TCRdb holds this immuneACCESS table with in-frame rearrangements only. Some clones are missing; in checked studies, unresolved V genes explain under half, and the rest has no known cause. V and J calls plus clone size are reproduced from that table; the DNA served to infer D and trimming. The sample has more than 65,000 clones on record, about 81% of them singletons. Approximately 14% of the sample comes from the top ten.

A note on this clone: This receptor's antigen is unknown. No base quality values were provided; no much bigger clone lies one nucleotide off.

This clonotype was obtained from a woman older than 75 with acute or convalescent COVID-19. Sequenced material: peripheral blood.

CDR3 loop: CASSPLTGARLAADTQYF. The nucleotides are TGTGCCAGCTCACCACTTACAGGGGCTAGACTAGCGGCAGATACGCAGTATTTT. Recombination joined TRBV18 with TRBJ2-3, with TRBD2 matching 9 junction bases. The CDR3 holds 18 amino acids from the cysteine to the phenylalanine. Only the CDR3 DNA stays, 54 bases, in frame from base 1. The germline V gene yields KGHSH for CDR1 and LQKENI for CDR2. V loses 1 base at its end and J loses 4 bases; junction bases beyond the gene matches: 12.